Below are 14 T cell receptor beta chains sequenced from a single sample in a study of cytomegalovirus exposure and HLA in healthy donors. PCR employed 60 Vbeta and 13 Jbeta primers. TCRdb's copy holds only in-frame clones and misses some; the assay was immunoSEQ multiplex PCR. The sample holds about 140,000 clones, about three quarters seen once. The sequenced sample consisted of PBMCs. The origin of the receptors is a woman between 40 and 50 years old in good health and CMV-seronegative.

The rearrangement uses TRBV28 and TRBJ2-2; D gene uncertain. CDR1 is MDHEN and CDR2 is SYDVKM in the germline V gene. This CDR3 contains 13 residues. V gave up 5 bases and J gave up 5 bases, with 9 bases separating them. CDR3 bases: TGTGCCAGCAGTCCCTACCCGACCGGGGAGCTGTTTTTT. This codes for CASSPYPTGELFF.

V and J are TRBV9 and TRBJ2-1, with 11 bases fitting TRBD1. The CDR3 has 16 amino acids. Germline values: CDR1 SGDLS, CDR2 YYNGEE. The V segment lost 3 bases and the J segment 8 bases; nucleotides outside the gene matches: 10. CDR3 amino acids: CASSARRGTGGDEQFF. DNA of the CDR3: TGTGCCAGCAGCGCGCGGAGGGGGACAGGGGGTGATGAGCAGTTCTTC.

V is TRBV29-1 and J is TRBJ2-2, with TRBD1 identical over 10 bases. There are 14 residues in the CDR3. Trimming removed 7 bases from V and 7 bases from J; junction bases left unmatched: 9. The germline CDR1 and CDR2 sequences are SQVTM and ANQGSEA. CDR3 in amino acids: CSGRDRGFGGELFF. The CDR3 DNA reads TGCAGCGGCCGGGACAGGGGTTTTGGCGGGGAGCTGTTTTTT.

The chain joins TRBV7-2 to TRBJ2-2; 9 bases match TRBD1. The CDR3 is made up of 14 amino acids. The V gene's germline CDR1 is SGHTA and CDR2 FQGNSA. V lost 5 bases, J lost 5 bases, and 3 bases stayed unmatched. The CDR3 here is CASSTQGATGELFF. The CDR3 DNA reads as TGTGCCAGCAGCACACAGGGGGCGACCGGGGAGCTGTTTTTT.

The DNA of the CDR3 is TGTGCCAGCAGCTCCATCTCCAGTTTTAATGAAAAACTGTTTTTT. Translating it yields CASSSISSFNEKLFF. The chain joins TRBV7-9 to TRBJ1-4; D is undetermined. Trimming stripped 4 bases from V and 4 bases from J, with 13 bases between. The germline V gene has CDR1 SEHNR and CDR2 FQNEAQ (reference sequence). This CDR3 spans 15 amino acids.

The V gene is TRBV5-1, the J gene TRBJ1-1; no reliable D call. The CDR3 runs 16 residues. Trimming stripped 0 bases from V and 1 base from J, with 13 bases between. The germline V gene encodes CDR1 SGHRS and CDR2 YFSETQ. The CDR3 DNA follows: TGCGCCAGCAGCTTGGGTACCTCGGGAAAGAACACTGAAGCTTTCTTT. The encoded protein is CASSLGTSGKNTEAFF.

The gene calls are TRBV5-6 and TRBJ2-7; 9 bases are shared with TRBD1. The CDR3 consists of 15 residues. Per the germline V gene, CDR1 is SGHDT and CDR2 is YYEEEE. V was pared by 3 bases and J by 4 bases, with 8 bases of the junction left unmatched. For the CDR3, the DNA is TGTGCCAGCAGCTATAGGGACAGGGAAGGTTACGAGCAGTACTTC. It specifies CASSYRDREGYEQYF.

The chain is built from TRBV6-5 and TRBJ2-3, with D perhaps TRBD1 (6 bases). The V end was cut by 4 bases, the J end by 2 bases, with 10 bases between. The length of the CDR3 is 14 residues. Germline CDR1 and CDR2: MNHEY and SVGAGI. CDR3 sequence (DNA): TGTGCCAGCAGTTGGGGGCCACACACAGATACGCAGTATTTT. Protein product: CASSWGPHTDTQYF.

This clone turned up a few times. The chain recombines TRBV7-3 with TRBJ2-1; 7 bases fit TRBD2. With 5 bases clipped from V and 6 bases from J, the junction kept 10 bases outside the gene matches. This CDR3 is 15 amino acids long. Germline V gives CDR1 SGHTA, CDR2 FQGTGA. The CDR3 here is CASSVTSAVANEQFF. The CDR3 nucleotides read TGTGCCAGCAGCGTTACTAGCGCTGTGGCCAATGAGCAGTTCTTC.

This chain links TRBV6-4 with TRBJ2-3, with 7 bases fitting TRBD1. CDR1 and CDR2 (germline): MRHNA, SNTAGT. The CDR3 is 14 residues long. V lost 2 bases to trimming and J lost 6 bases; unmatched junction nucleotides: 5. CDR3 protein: CASSDRGRTDTQYF. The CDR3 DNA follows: TGTGCCAGCAGTGACAGGGGGCGGACGGATACGCAGTATTTT.

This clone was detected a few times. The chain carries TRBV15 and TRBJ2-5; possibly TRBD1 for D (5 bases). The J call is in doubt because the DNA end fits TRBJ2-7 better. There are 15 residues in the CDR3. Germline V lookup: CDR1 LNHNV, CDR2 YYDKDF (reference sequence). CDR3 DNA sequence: TGTGCCACCAGCAGAGATCAGGGCAGCATCAACGAGCAGTACTTC. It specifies CATSRDQGSINEQYF.

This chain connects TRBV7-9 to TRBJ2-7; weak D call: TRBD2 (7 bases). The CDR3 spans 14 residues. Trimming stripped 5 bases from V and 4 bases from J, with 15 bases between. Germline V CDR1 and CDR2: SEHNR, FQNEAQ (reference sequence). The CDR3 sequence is CASSAGAQGYEQYF. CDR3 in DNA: TGTGCCAGCAGCGCGGGGGCTCAAGGTTACGAGCAGTACTTC.

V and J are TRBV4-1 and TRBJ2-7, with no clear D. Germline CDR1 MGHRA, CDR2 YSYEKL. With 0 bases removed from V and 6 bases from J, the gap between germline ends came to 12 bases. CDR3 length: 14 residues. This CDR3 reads CASSQDPRQSEQYF. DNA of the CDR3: TGCGCCAGCAGCCAAGACCCTCGACAAAGCGAGCAGTACTTC.

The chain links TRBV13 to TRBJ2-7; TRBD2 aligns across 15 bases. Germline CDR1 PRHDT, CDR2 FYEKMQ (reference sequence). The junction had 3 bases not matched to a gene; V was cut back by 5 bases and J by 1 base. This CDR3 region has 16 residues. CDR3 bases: TGTGCCAGCAGCAGGGGACTAGCGGGGGGTTCCTACGAGCAGTACGTC. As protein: CASSRGLAGGSYEQYV.